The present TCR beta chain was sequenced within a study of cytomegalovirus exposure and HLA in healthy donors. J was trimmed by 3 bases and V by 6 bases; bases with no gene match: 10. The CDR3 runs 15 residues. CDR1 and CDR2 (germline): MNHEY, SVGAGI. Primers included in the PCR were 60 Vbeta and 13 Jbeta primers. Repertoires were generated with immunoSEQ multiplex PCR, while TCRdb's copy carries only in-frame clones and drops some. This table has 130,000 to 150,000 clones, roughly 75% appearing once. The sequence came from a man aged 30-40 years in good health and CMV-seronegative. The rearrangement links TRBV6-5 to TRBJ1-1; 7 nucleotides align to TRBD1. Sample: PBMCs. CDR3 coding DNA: TGTGCCAGCAGCCTCGGTCTCCAGGGGGACACTGAAGCTTTCTTT. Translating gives CASSLGLQGDTEAFF.